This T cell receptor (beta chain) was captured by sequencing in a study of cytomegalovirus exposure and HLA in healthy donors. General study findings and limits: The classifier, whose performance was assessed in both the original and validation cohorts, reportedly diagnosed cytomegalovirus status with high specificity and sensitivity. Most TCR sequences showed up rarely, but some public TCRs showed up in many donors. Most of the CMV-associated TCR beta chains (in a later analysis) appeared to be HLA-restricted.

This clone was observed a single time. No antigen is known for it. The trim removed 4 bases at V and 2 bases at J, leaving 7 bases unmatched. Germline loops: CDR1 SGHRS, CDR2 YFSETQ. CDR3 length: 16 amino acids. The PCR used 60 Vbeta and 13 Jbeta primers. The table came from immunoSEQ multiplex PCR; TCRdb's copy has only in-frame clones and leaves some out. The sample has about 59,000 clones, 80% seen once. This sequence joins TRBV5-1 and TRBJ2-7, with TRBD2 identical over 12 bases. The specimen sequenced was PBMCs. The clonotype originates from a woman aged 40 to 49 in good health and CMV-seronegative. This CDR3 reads CASSPGLAGPPYEQYF. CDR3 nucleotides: TGCGCCAGCAGCCCGGGACTAGCGGGCCCACCCTACGAGCAGTACTTC.